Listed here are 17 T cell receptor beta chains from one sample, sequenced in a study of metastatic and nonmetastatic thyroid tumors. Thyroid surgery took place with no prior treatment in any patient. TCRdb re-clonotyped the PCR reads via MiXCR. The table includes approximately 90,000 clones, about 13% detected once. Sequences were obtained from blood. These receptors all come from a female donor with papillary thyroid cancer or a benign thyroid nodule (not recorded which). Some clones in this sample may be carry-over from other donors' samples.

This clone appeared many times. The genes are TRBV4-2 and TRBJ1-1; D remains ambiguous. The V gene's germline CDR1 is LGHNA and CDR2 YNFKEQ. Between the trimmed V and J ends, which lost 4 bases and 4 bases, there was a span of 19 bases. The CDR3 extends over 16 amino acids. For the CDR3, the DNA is TGTGCCAGCAGCCCCAGGTCCCTCCCAGGCGGCACTGAAGCTTTCTTT. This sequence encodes CASSPRSLPGGTEAFF.

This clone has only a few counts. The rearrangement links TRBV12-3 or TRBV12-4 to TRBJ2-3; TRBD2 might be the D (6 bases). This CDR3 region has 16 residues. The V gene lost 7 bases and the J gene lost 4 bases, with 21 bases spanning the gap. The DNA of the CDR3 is TGTGCCAGCATGGGTGAGCGGTCCCGGGAGTCAGATACGCAGTATTTT. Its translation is CASMGERSRESDTQYF.

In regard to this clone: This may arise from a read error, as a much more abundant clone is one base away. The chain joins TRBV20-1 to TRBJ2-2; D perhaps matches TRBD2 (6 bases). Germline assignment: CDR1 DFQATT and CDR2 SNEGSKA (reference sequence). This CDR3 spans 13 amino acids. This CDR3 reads CSASLDHPGGLFF. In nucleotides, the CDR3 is TGCAGTGCTAGTCTAGACCATCCCGGGGGGCTGTTTTTT.

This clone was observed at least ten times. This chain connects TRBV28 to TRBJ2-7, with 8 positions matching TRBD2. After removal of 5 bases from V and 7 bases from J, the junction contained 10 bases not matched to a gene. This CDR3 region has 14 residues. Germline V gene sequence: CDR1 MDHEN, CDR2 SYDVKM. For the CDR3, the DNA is TGTGCCAGCAGTACTCGAGCGGGAGCAAATGAGCAGTACTTC. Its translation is CASSTRAGANEQYF.

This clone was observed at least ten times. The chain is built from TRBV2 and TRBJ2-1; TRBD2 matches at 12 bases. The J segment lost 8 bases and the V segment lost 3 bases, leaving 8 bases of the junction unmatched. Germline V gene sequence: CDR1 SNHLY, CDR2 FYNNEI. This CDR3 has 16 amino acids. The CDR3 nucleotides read TGTGCCAGCAGTGATAATGGACTAGCGGGACACTATGAGCAGTTCTTC. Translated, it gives CASSDNGLAGHYEQFF.

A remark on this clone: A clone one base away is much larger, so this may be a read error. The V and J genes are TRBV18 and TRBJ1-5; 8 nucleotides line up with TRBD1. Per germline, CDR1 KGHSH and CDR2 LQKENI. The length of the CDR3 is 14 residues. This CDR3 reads CASSTGGSAQPHHF. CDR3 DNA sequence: TGTGCCAGCTCAACAGGGGGGTCGGCTCAGCCCCATCATTTT.

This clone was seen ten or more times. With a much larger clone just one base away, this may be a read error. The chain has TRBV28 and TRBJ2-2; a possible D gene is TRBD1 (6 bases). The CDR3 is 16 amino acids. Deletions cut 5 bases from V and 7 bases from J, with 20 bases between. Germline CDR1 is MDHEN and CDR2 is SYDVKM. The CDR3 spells CASSGATGWANGELFF. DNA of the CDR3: TGTGCCAGCAGTGGAGCTACAGGGTGGGCAAACGGGGAGCTGTTTTTT.

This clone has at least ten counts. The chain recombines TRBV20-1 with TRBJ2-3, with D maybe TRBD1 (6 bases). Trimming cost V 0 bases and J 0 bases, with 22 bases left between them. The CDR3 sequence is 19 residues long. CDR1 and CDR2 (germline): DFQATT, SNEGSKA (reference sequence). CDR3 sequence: CSARDGTDVGTRSTDTQYF. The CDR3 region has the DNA TGCAGTGCTAGAGATGGGACCGATGTCGGGACACGGAGCACAGATACGCAGTATTTT.

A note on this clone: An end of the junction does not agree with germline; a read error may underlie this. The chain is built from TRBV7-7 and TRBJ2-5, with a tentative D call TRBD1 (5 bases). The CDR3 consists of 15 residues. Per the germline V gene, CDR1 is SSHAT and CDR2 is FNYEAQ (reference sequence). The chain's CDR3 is CASSNRWGLQETQYF. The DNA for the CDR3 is TGTGCTAGCAGTAACAGGTGGGGTCTCCAAGAGACCCAGTACTTC.

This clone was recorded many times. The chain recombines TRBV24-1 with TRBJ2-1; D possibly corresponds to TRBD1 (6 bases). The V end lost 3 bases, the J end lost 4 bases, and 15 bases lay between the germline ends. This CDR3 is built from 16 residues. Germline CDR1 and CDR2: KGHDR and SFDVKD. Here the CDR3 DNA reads TGTGCCACCAGTGATCCACAGGGACCTGTATACAATGAGCAGTTCTTC. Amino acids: CATSDPQGPVYNEQFF.

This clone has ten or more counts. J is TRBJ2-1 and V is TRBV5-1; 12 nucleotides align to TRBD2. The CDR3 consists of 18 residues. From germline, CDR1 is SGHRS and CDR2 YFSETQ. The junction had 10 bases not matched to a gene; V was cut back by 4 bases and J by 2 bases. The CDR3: CASSGTSGPSPTYNEQFF. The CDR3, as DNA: TGCGCCAGCAGCGGGACTAGCGGGCCCAGCCCTACCTACAATGAGCAGTTCTTC.

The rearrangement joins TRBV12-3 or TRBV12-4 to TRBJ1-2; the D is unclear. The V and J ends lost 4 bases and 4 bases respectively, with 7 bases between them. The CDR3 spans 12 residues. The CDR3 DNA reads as TGTGCCAGCAGTTCCGTTCTCTATGGCTACACCTTC. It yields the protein CASSSVLYGYTF.

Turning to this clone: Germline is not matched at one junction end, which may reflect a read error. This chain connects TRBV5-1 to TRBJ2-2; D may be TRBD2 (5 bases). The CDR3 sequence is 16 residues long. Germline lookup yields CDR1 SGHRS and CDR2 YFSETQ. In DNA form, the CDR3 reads TGCGTCAGCAGCTTGGAAGTGGGCGCGAACACCGGGGAGCTGCTTTTT. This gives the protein CVSSLEVGANTGELLF.

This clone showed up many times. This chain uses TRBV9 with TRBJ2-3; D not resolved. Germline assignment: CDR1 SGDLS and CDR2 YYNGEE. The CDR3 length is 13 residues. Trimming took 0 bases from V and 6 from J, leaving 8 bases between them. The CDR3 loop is CASSVVVGDTQYF. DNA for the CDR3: TGTGCCAGCAGCGTAGTGGTGGGGGATACGCAGTATTTT.

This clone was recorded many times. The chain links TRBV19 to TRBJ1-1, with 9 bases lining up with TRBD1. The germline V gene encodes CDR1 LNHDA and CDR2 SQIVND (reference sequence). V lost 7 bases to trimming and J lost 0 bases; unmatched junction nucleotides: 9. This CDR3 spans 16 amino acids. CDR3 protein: CASTAQGAMVNTEAFF. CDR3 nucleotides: TGTGCCAGTACCGCACAGGGGGCGATGGTGAACACTGAAGCTTTCTTT.

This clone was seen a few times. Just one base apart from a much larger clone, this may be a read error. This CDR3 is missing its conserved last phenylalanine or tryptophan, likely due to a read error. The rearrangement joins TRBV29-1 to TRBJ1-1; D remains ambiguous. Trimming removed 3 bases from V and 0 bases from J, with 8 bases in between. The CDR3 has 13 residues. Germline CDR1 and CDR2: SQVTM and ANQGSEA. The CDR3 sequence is CSVEAGLNTEAFS. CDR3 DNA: TGCAGCGTTGAGGCAGGACTGAACACTGAAGCTTTCTCT.

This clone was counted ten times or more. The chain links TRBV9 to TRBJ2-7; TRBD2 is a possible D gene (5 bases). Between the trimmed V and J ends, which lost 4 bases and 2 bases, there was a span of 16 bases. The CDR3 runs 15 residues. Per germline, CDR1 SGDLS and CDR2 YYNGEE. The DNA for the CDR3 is TGTGCCAGCAGCCTAAGCGGAGGCAAAACCTACGAGCAGTACTTC. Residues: CASSLSGGKTYEQYF. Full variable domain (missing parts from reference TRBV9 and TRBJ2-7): DSGVTQTPKHLITATGQRVTLRCSPRSGDLSVYWYQQSLDQGLQFLIQYYNGEERAKGNILERFSAQQFPDLHSELNLSSLELGDSALYFCASSLSGGKTYEQYFGPGTRLTVT.